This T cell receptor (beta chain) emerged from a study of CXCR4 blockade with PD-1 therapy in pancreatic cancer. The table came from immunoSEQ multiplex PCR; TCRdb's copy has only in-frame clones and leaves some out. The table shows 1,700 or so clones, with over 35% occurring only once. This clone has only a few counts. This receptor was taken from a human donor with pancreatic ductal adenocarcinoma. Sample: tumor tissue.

For the CDR3, the DNA is TGTGCCAGCAGCTTCTTTGTCTCCACAGATACGCAGTATTTT. Amino acid sequence: CASSFFVSTDTQYF. V is TRBV11-3 and J is TRBJ2-3; no firm D call. The CDR3 is 14 amino acids. Trimming left V 3 bases short and J 2 bases short, with 9 bases between. The germline gives CDR1 SGHNT, CDR2 YENEEA.